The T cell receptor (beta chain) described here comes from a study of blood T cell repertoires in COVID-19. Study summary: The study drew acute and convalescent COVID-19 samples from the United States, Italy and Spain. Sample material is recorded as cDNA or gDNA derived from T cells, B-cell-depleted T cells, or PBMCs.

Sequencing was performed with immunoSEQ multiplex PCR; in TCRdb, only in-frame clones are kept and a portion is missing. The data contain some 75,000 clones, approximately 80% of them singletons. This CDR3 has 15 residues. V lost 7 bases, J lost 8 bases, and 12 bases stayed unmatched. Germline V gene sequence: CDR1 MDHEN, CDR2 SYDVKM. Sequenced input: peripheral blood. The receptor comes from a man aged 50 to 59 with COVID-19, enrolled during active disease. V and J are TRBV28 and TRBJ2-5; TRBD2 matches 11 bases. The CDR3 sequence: CASTQGLADLGTQYF. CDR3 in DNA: TGTGCCAGCACCCAGGGACTAGCGGACCTAGGAACCCAGTACTTC. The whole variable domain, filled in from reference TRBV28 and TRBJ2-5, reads DVKVTQSSRYLVKRTGEKVFLECVQDMDHENMFWYRQDPGLGLRLIYFSYDVKMKEKGDIPEGYSVSREKKERFSLILESASTNQTSMYLCASTQGLADLGTQYFGPGTRLLVL.